These 14 T cell receptor beta chains originate from one sample sequenced in a study of identical twins. MiXCR, run by TCRdb on the 5' RACE reads, gives a single entry per CDR3 protein. The sample has some 500,000 distinct CDR3 sequences, around an eighth seen once. This sample was shared with a second study, whose subject was yellow fever vaccine responses in identical twins.

Sequenced sample: CD4+ T cells sorted from blood. The receptors here all came from a young woman in good health.

This clonotype was observed a handful of times. The chain uses TRBV5-4 and TRBJ2-1, with TRBD2 matching 8 bases. Trimming at V came to 4 bases and at J to 7 bases, leaving 10 bases not matched to a gene. Looked up from germline, CDR1 is SGHNT and CDR2 is YYREEE (reference sequence). This CDR3 is built from 15 residues. CDR3: CASSIGGTGGNEQFF. The CDR3 nucleotides read TGTGCCAGCAGCATCGGGGGAACGGGAGGGAATGAGCAGTTCTTC.

This clonotype was found a few times. V usage is TRBV5-6 and J usage is TRBJ2-2, with D perhaps matching TRBD2 (5 bases). The CDR3 has 16 amino acids. Germline CDR1 and CDR2: SGHDT and YYEEEE. V shed 5 bases and J shed 0 bases, with 14 bases lying between them. The CDR3 loop is CASRGRRGPNTGELFF. For the CDR3, the DNA is TGTGCCAGCAGGGGCCGGAGAGGGCCGAACACCGGGGAGCTGTTTTTT.

The V call is TRBV18, the J call TRBJ2-7; D might be TRBD1 or TRBD2, each matching 6 bases. The V and J ends lost 6 bases and 6 bases respectively, with 18 bases between them. Germline values: CDR1 KGHSH, CDR2 LQKENI. CDR3 length: 14 amino acids. In DNA, the CDR3 is TGTGCCAGCTCGCCAGGGCAGGGGAGGCTCGAGCAGTACTTC. Its translation: CASSPGQGRLEQYF.

This clonotype came up a few times. This chain links TRBV7-9 with TRBJ1-2, with D tentatively TRBD1 (6 bases). Germline lookup yields CDR1 SEHNR and CDR2 FQNEAQ (reference sequence). Trimming took 1 base from V and 4 from J, leaving 16 bases between them. The CDR3 extends over 16 amino acids. CDR3 nucleotides: TGTGCCAGCAGCTTAGGCCTGGACAGTCCCCTCTATGGCTACACCTTC. It codes for CASSLGLDSPLYGYTF.

The chain carries TRBV21-1 and TRBJ2-7; the table's D call TRBD2 went unverified against the DNA. TRBV21-1 is a documented pseudogene. The CDR3 contains 10 residues. CDR3 protein: CASTLILQYF. The CDR3 DNA is TGTGCCAGCACCCTCATCCTGCAGTACTTC.

The CDR3 region is CASSESGRRYF. CDR3 bases: TGCGCCAGCAGTGAGTCCGGCAGGAGGTACTTC. The chain recombines TRBV10-1 with TRBJ2-7; D not resolved. Trimming left V 0 bases short and J 12 bases short, with 9 bases between. The germline gives CDR1 WNHNN, CDR2 SYGVQD (reference sequence). This CDR3 is 11 amino acids long.

The table lists this clonotype with many counts. The chain combines TRBV12-3 or TRBV12-4 with TRBJ2-3; TRBD2 agrees at 7 bases. This CDR3 is 13 amino acids long. J lost 13 bases, V lost 6 bases, and 13 bases had no gene match. CDR3 coding DNA: TGTGCCAGCAGAGGACTAGTGGGTTCAGTAAAGTATTTT. It encodes CASRGLVGSVKYF.

This clonotype was seen repeatedly, ten times or more. J is TRBJ2-3 and V is TRBV20-1, with D possibly matching TRBD2 (5 bases). Germline CDR1 is DFQATT and CDR2 is SNEGSKA (reference sequence). Trimming shortened V by 0 bases and J by 0 bases, and 10 bases separated the two germline ends. This CDR3 comprises 15 residues. Here the CDR3 reads CSARDVRASTDTQYF. The CDR3 bases are TGCAGTGCTAGAGATGTGCGGGCCAGCACAGATACGCAGTATTTT.

The rearrangement joins TRBV21-1 to TRBJ2-3; TRBD2, the D gene given by the table, was not confirmed from the DNA. TRBV21-1 is marked as a pseudogene. The CDR3 extends over 16 amino acids. This chain's CDR3 is CARGASRPECTDTQYF. The CDR3 coding sequence is TGTGCCAGAGGGGCTAGCCGACCTGAATGCACAGATACGCAGTATTTT.

This clonotype was observed a handful of times. This CDR3 is CAISESPPLEGAGNTDTQYF. The CDR3 nucleotides are TGTGCCATCAGTGAGTCACCTCCTCTCGAGGGAGCGGGGAACACAGATACGCAGTATTTT. The chain links TRBV10-3 to TRBJ2-3; 7 positions match TRBD2. Germline V gene lookup returns CDR1 ENHRY and CDR2 SYGVKD. This CDR3 spans 20 amino acids. Trimming cost V 0 bases and J 2 bases; bases outside gene matches: 17.

This clonotype has only a few counts. This chain links TRBV5-1 with TRBJ2-1, with TRBD2 matching 8 bases. V lost 6 bases and J lost 15; bases outside the gene matches: 23. Per germline, CDR1 SGHRS and CDR2 YFSETQ. There are 16 residues in the CDR3. The CDR3 bases are TGCGCCAGCACCCTAGGGACCCCTAGCGGGTCGGGAAGCGGGTTCTTC. Translation: CASTLGTPSGSGSGFF.

The chain joins TRBV9 to TRBJ1-2, with D unclear. Trimming took 2 bases from V and 4 from J, leaving 9 bases between them. Germline V gives CDR1 SGDLS, CDR2 YYNGEE. The CDR3 contains 13 residues. Here the CDR3 DNA reads TGTGCCAGCAGCGTTAGTAACAGCTATGGCTACACCTTC. Translated, it gives CASSVSNSYGYTF.

This clonotype came up a few times. The chain is built from TRBV6-1 and TRBJ1-2; TRBD1 is a possible D gene (6 bases). The CDR3 is 14 residues long. Trimming left V 4 bases short and J 8 bases short, with 17 bases between. The germline CDR1 and CDR2 sequences are MNHNS and SASEGT. Here the CDR3 DNA reads TGTGCCAGCAGTGGATCAACAGGGTCTTACGGCTACACCTTC. Protein product: CASSGSTGSYGYTF.

In nucleotides, the CDR3 is TGTGCTAGTGGTTTGGGAGAAGGGTGGGGCACTGAAGCTTTCTTT. This codes for CASGLGEGWGTEAFF. V gene TRBV12-5 combines with J gene TRBJ1-1, with no clear D. Trimming pared 1 base from V and 4 bases from J, leaving 13 bases between. CDR3 size: 15 residues. Germline V CDR1 and CDR2: LGHNT, FRNRAP.